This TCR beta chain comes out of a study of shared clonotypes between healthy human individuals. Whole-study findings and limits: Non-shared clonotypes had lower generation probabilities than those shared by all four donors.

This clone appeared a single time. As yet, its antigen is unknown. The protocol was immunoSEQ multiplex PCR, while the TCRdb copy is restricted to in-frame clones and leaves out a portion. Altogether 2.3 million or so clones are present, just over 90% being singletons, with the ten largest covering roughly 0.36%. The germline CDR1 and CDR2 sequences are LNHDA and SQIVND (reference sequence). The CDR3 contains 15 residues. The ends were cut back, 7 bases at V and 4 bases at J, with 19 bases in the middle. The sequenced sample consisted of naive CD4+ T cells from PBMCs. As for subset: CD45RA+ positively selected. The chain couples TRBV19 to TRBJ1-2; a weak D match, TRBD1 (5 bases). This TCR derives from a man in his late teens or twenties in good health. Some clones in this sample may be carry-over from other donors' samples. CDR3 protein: CASTTGTRGIYGYTF. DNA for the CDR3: TGTGCCAGTACCACCGGGACGCGCGGTATCTATGGCTACACCTTC. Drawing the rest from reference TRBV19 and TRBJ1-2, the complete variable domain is DGGITQSPKYLFRKEGQNVTLSCEQNLNHDAMYWYRQDPGQGLRLIYYSQIVNDFQKGDIAEGYSVSREKKESFPLTVTSAQKNPTAFYLCASTTGTRGIYGYTFGSGTRLTVV.